Below, 2 T cell receptor beta chains from the same sample are listed, as sequenced in a study of molecular identifiers for immune sequencing clone quantification. TCRdb itself ran the PCR reads through MiXCR, one entry per CDR3 protein. The data show about 640,000 distinct CDR3 sequences, less than 20% seen once. Sequencing was carried out using naive CD8+ T cells from blood, with Jurkat cell RNA spiked in. Described subset: FACS-sorted CD8+CD4-CCR7+CD45RA+ naive T cells. These receptors were collected from a human donor in good health. Some libraries in this study had Jurkat cell RNA spiked in.

This clonotype turned up a few times. The rearrangement joins TRBV13 to TRBJ1-3; D gene unclear. The CDR3 loop spans 12 amino acids. Deletions cut 5 bases from V and 10 bases from J, with 12 bases between. From germline, CDR1 is PRHDT and CDR2 FYEKMQ (reference sequence). The CDR3 nucleotides are TGTGCCAGCAGCATACGACCCGGAACCATATATTTT. It is translated as CASSIRPGTIYF.

Concerning this clonotype itself: A much larger clonotype is one base distant, so this may be a read error. The rearrangement joins TRBV28 to TRBJ2-7; 9 bases map to TRBD2. The CDR3 extends over 14 amino acids. Germline assignment: CDR1 MDHEN and CDR2 SYDVKM. CDR3 bases: TGTGCCAGCAGTTTCCTAGCGGGAACTTTCGAGCAGCACTTC. It encodes CASSFLAGTFEQHF.